The 27 T cell receptor beta chains presented below share a single source sample, sequenced in a study of blood T cell repertoires in COVID-19. Produced via immunoSEQ multiplex PCR; TCRdb's table is partial and in-frame only. Among around 130,000 clones listed, 85% to 90% were seen once. The specimen sequenced was peripheral blood. Receptor source: an older man with active COVID-19.

The rearrangement joins TRBV5-6 to TRBJ2-3, with a tentative D call TRBD2 (6 bases). The ends were cut back, 4 bases at V and 2 bases at J, with 14 bases in the middle. Germline CDR1 is SGHDT and CDR2 is YYEEEE. The CDR3 has 15 residues. Here the CDR3 DNA reads TGTGCCAGCAGCCCCTGGAGGGGCGCCACAGATACGCAGTATTTT. As protein: CASSPWRGATDTQYF.

This clone was found once. The chain combines TRBV4-1 with TRBJ2-7, with D hard to call. Germline V gives CDR1 MGHRA, CDR2 YSYEKL. V was shortened by 1 base and J by 2 bases, with 12 bases between the two germline ends. There are 15 residues in the CDR3. DNA for the CDR3: TGCGCCAGCAGCCAAGCTCGTCAGTCCACCTACGAGCAGTACTTC. As protein: CASSQARQSTYEQYF.

The rearrangement joins TRBV5-1 to TRBJ2-5; 8 bases are shared with TRBD1. The germline gives CDR1 SGHRS, CDR2 YFSETQ. The CDR3 consists of 16 residues. V lost 4 bases, J lost 5 bases, and 13 bases stayed unmatched. The CDR3 here is CASSPEPRGREETQYF. The DNA for the CDR3 is TGCGCCAGCAGCCCGGAACCCAGGGGGCGTGAGGAGACCCAGTACTTC.

The V gene is TRBV3-1 (or the pseudogene TRBV3-2), the J gene TRBJ2-6; 8 positions agree with TRBD1. CDR1 is LGHDT and CDR2 is YNNKEL in the germline V gene (reference sequence). V lost 4 bases and J lost 0; bases outside the gene matches: 17. The CDR3 length is 21 residues. In DNA form, the CDR3 reads TGTGCCAGCAGCCCGTACCGAACAGGGGGTCTGACCGGCTCTGGGGCCAACGTCCTGACTTTC. It translates to CASSPYRTGGLTGSGANVLTF.

V usage is TRBV9 and J usage is TRBJ2-1; maybe TRBD2 (5 bases). Germline V lookup: CDR1 SGDLS, CDR2 YYNGEE. This CDR3 comprises 18 residues. V lost 0 bases, J lost 0 bases, and 16 bases lay in between. The CDR3 DNA sequence: TGTGCCAGCAGCGTAGGTGGGAGTAGCCAGCGCTCCTACAATGAGCAGTTCTTC. The encoded protein is CASSVGGSSQRSYNEQFF.

The chain has TRBV6-1 and TRBJ2-2; D uncertain. Germline CDR1 and CDR2: MNHNS and SASEGT. The V end was cut by 1 base, the J end by 5 bases, with 11 bases between. This CDR3 spans 15 amino acids. For the CDR3, the DNA is TGTGCCAGCAGTGAAGTCCCAGGCTGGACCGGGGAGCTGTTTTTT. Translating gives CASSEVPGWTGELFF.

The V gene is TRBV20-1, the J gene TRBJ2-5; 7 nucleotides match TRBD2. The ends lost 7 bases at V and 2 bases at J; junction bases unmatched: 1. This CDR3 is built from 11 residues. CDR1 and CDR2 from the germline V gene are DFQATT and SNEGSKA (reference sequence). This CDR3 is CSELAQETQYF. CDR3 DNA sequence: TGCAGTGAACTAGCGCAAGAGACCCAGTACTTC.

The chain links TRBV18 to TRBJ1-4; 9 nucleotides agree with TRBD1. Looked up from germline, CDR1 is KGHSH and CDR2 is LQKENI. V lost 6 bases, J lost 8 bases, and 4 bases stayed unmatched. This CDR3 region has 13 residues. The CDR3 nucleotides are TGTGCCAGCTCCCGACAGGGGGGCGAAAAACTGTTTTTT. It encodes CASSRQGGEKLFF.

The rearrangement links TRBV7-2 to TRBJ2-3; 8 nucleotides align to TRBD1. The CDR3 has 15 amino acids. The V gene's germline CDR1 is SGHTA and CDR2 FQGNSA. J gave up 6 bases and V 4 bases, and 9 bases lay outside the gene matches. For the CDR3, the DNA is TGTGCCAGCAGCTGGGCCGGGACAGGCGCGGATACGCAGTATTTT. This gives the protein CASSWAGTGADTQYF. The entire variable domain, with the rest obtained from reference TRBV7-2 and TRBJ2-3, is as follows: GAGVSQSPSNKVTEKGKDVELRCDPISGHTALYWYRQSLGQGLEFLIYFQGNSAPDKSGLPSDRFSAERTGGSVSTLTIQRTQQEDSAVYLCASSWAGTGADTQYFGPGTRLTVL.

V is TRBV6-5 and J is TRBJ1-4, with 8 nucleotides matching TRBD1. The V and J ends lost 4 bases and 5 bases, in that order; junction bases with no gene match: 6. The CDR3 has 15 amino acids. Germline-derived CDR1 and CDR2 are MNHEY and SVGAGI. CDR3 DNA sequence: TGTGCCAGCAGTTCCGACAGGGGACCAAATGAAAAACTGTTTTTT. It specifies CASSSDRGPNEKLFF.

The V call is TRBV5-5, the J call TRBJ2-1, with 10 bases aligning to TRBD1. J was trimmed by 8 bases and V by 4 bases; bases with no gene match: 15. The CDR3 runs to 17 residues. Germline CDR1 SGHKS, CDR2 YYEKEE (reference sequence). The CDR3 DNA is TGTGCCAGCAGCCTTCTAGCAGGACAGGGGGGTTATGATGAGCAGTTCTTC. It yields the protein CASSLLAGQGGYDEQFF.

This rearrangement joins TRBV20-1 to TRBJ1-1, with a tentative D call TRBD1 (5 bases). Trimming stripped 3 bases from V and 5 bases from J, with 16 bases between. Germline CDR1 reads DFQATT; CDR2 reads SNEGSKA (reference sequence). CDR3 length: 14 residues. CDR3 coding DNA: TGCAGTGCTAGTCTACGGCAGGGTTATACTGAAGCTTTCTTT. Its protein is CSASLRQGYTEAFF.

The V call is TRBV7-2, the J call TRBJ2-3; TRBD2 is a possible D gene (6 bases). The CDR3 extends over 17 amino acids. From germline, CDR1 is SGHTA and CDR2 FQGNSA. Trimming removed 4 bases at V and 2 bases at J, with 19 bases between. The CDR3 sequence is CASSSYLGLSFTDTQYF. In DNA, the CDR3 is TGTGCCAGCAGCTCCTACTTGGGACTCTCTTTCACAGATACGCAGTATTTT. Complete variable domain (other parts from reference TRBV7-2 and TRBJ2-3): GAGVSQSPSNKVTEKGKDVELRCDPISGHTALYWYRQSLGQGLEFLIYFQGNSAPDKSGLPSDRFSAERTGGSVSTLTIQRTQQEDSAVYLCASSSYLGLSFTDTQYFGPGTRLTVL.

V gene TRBV6-1 combines with J gene TRBJ2-1; 14 nucleotides agree with TRBD2. Germline CDR1 reads MNHNS; CDR2 reads SASEGT. The CDR3 loop spans 17 amino acids. After removal of 0 bases from V and 8 bases from J, the junction contained 6 bases not matched to a gene. This CDR3 reads CASSEAFGTSGRDEQFF. The CDR3 DNA is TGTGCCAGCAGTGAAGCCTTCGGGACTAGCGGGAGAGATGAGCAGTTCTTC.

In this sample, this clone turned up once. The V gene is TRBV6-6, the J gene TRBJ2-1; 9 bases match TRBD2. Germline V CDR1 and CDR2: MNHNY, SVGAGI (reference sequence). The CDR3 covers 16 residues. The J segment lost 4 bases and the V segment lost 5 bases, leaving 9 bases of the junction unmatched. The CDR3 sequence is CASSTPVAGAYNEQFF. In DNA, the CDR3 is TGTGCCAGCAGTACGCCTGTAGCGGGAGCGTACAATGAGCAGTTCTTC.

The V call is TRBV14, the J call TRBJ2-1; D is uncertain. V was shortened by 0 bases and J by 2 bases, with 8 bases between the two germline ends. CDR3 length: 15 residues. Per germline, CDR1 SGHDN and CDR2 FVKESK. CDR3 nucleotides: TGTGCCAGCAGCCAAGATACTCGAGCCTACAATGAGCAGTTCTTC. It yields the protein CASSQDTRAYNEQFF.

The chain carries TRBV5-5 and TRBJ1-2; TRBD1 matches 12 bases. V was clipped by 4 bases and J by 7 bases; unmatched bases: 5. Germline loops: CDR1 SGHKS, CDR2 YYEKEE (reference sequence). This CDR3 is 14 amino acids long. CDR3 DNA: TGTGCCAGCAGCCCCGGGACAGGGGGCTTTGGCTACACCTTC. Translating it yields CASSPGTGGFGYTF.

The chain recombines TRBV6-6 with TRBJ2-5; 10 positions match TRBD1. Germline CDR1 reads MNHNY; CDR2 reads SVGAGI (reference sequence). V lost 4 bases and J lost 4; bases outside the gene matches: 9. This CDR3 has 16 amino acids. CDR3 residues: CASSFSRDRGGETQYF. The CDR3 nucleotides read TGTGCCAGCAGTTTTAGCCGGGACAGGGGCGGAGAGACCCAGTACTTC.

V usage is TRBV4-1 and J usage is TRBJ2-4, with a weak D call TRBD2 (7 bases). The germline V gene has CDR1 MGHRA and CDR2 YSYEKL. Trimming shortened V by 0 bases and J by 5 bases, and 17 bases separated the two germline ends. The CDR3 has 17 amino acids. The CDR3 bases are TGCGCCAGCAGCCAAGATAATGGGGGGGCCCTTCAAAACATTCAGTACTTC. Translated, it gives CASSQDNGGALQNIQYF.

This chain uses TRBV2 with TRBJ2-1; TRBD1 matches 8 bases. V lost 4 bases, J lost 3 bases, and 5 bases stayed unmatched. The CDR3 runs to 15 residues. The germline V gene has CDR1 SNHLY and CDR2 FYNNEI. The CDR3 loop reads CASSAWTGSYNEQFF. DNA of the CDR3: TGTGCCAGCAGTGCGTGGACAGGGAGCTACAATGAGCAGTTCTTC. The variable domain in full, completed from reference TRBV2 and TRBJ2-1, reads EPEVTQTPSHQVTQMGQEVILRCVPISNHLYFYWYRQILGQKVEFLVSFYNNEISEKSEIFDDQFSVERPDGSNFTLKIRSTKLEDSAMYFCASSAWTGSYNEQFFGPGTRLTVL.

This clone came up once. This chain uses TRBV7-2 with TRBJ2-1; 13 bases fit TRBD2. V lost 4 bases, J lost 6 bases, and 3 bases stayed unmatched. The CDR3 loop spans 15 amino acids. Germline CDR1 is SGHTA and CDR2 is FQGNSA. The CDR3 sequence is CASSSGLAGANEQFF. In nucleotides, the CDR3 is TGTGCCAGCAGCTCTGGACTAGCGGGAGCCAATGAGCAGTTCTTC. The full variable domain, rest sourced from reference TRBV7-2 and TRBJ2-1, is GAGVSQSPSNKVTEKGKDVELRCDPISGHTALYWYRQSLGQGLEFLIYFQGNSAPDKSGLPSDRFSAERTGGSVSTLTIQRTQQEDSAVYLCASSSGLAGANEQFFGPGTRLTVL.

The chain recombines TRBV6-1 with TRBJ1-3, with no clear D. Trimming took 2 bases from V and 8 from J, leaving 19 bases between them. The CDR3 consists of 16 residues. Germline V lookup: CDR1 MNHNS, CDR2 SASEGT. The CDR3 loop is CASSEQPAGIGDTIYF. DNA for the CDR3: TGTGCCAGCAGTGAACAGCCCGCAGGTATCGGGGACACCATATATTTT.

V and J are TRBV28 and TRBJ1-3; TRBD1 might be the D (6 bases). The germline V and J ends were trimmed by 4 bases and 2 bases, with 12 bases remaining between them. This CDR3 region has 15 residues. CDR1 is MDHEN, CDR2 SYDVKM, per germline. For the CDR3, the DNA is TGTGCCAGCAGTTCTAGGGGGGGGGCTGGAAACACCATATATTTT. This sequence encodes CASSSRGGAGNTIYF.

Written as DNA, the CDR3 is TGTGCCAGCAGCTTAAACGGGGGCTATGGCTACACCTTC. Translated, it gives CASSLNGGYGYTF. The rearrangement links TRBV7-8 to TRBJ1-2; maybe TRBD1 (5 bases). Looked up from germline, CDR1 is SGHVS and CDR2 is FQNEAQ. Deletions cut 2 bases from V and 4 bases from J, with 8 bases between. The CDR3 contains 13 residues.

The J gene is TRBJ1-3, the V gene TRBV6-5; TRBD1 matches at 9 bases. This CDR3 is 16 amino acids long. With V trimmed by 4 bases and J by 3 bases, 7 bases remained unmatched. Germline-derived CDR1 and CDR2 are MNHEY and SVGAGI. The CDR3 DNA reads TGTGCCAGCAGTTTGCACAGGGGGCAAGGTGGAAACACCATATATTTT. Translated, it gives CASSLHRGQGGNTIYF.

This clone was observed once. V usage is TRBV15 and J usage is TRBJ2-1; D is perhaps TRBD1 (5 bases). CDR1 LNHNV and CDR2 YYDKDF come from the germline V gene (reference sequence). The CDR3 is 15 residues long. V lost 0 bases and J 4 bases, leaving 10 bases between the germline ends. The CDR3 loop is CATSREAGSYNEQFF. CDR3 bases: TGTGCCACCAGCAGAGAGGCAGGGTCGTACAATGAGCAGTTCTTC.

The J gene is TRBJ2-7, the V gene TRBV5-4; 7 bases match TRBD1. Germline V gives CDR1 SGHNT, CDR2 YYREEE (reference sequence). Trimming removed 2 bases from V and 0 bases from J; junction bases left unmatched: 5. The CDR3 extends over 15 amino acids. The CDR3 nucleotides are TGTGCCAGCAGCTTCCCCGGGACAGACTCCTACGAGCAGTACTTC. Encoded protein: CASSFPGTDSYEQYF.